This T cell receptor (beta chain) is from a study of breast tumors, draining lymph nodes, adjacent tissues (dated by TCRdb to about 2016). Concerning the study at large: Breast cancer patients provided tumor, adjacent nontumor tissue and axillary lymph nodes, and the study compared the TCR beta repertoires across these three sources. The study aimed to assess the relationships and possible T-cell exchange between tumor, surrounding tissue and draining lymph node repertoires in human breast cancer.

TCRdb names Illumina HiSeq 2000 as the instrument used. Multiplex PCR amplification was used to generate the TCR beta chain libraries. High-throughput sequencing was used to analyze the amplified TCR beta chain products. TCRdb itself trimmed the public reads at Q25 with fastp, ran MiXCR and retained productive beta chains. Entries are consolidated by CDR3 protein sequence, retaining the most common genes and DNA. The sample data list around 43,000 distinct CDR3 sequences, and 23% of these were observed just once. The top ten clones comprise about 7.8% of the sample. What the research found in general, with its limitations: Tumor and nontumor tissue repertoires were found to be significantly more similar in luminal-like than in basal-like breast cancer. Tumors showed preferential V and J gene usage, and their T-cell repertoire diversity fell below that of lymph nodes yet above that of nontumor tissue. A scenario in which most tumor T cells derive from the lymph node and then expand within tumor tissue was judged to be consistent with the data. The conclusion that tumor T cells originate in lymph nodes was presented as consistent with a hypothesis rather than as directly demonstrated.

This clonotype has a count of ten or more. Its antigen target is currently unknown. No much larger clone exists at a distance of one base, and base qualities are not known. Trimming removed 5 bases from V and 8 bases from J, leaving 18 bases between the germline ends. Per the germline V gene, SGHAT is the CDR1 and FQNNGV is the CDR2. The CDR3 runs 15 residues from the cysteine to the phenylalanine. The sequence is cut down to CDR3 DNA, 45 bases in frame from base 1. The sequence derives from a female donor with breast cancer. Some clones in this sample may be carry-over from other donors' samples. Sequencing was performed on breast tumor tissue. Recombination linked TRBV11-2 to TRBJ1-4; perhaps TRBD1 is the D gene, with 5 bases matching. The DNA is TGTGCCAGCAGCGGGACCGGGGCCGAGGAGGAAAAACTGTTTTTT. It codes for CASSGTGAEEEKLFF.